The T cell receptor beta chain under discussion was sequenced for a study of cytomegalovirus exposure and HLA in healthy donors. Whole-study context: The 90 to 150 validation repertoires matched the 666 first-cohort repertoires in platform, a later analysis reported. Study results and caveats: Cytomegalovirus association was listed for 164 TCR beta chains. A few of the chains that were CMV-associated were confirmed in vitro to be specific for CMV antigens. Rarity marked most TCR sequences, yet some public TCRs occurred in many donors.

The CDR3 is made up of 15 amino acids. Germline V gives CDR1 MGHRA, CDR2 YSYEKL. Trimming stripped 4 bases from V and 3 bases from J, with 16 bases between. This clone was counted only a few times. Its antigen is not known. The data were produced by immunoSEQ multiplex PCR, yet TCRdb's version contains in-frame clones alone and is incomplete. The table lists some 48,000 clones, approximately 93% of them singletons. The sequencing sample was made of PBMCs. The clonotype comes from a woman aged 18-29 years in good health and CMV-seropositive. The chain joins TRBV4-1 to TRBJ2-7, with TRBD2 as a possible D gene (5 bases). The chain's CDR3 is CASSLSEGPDYEQYF. As DNA, the CDR3 is TGCGCCAGCAGCCTCAGCGAGGGTCCCGACTACGAGCAGTACTTC.